This T cell receptor (beta chain) stems from a study of T cells in Graves' hyperthyroidism and ophthalmopathy. Trimming stripped 5 bases from V and 7 bases from J, with 15 bases between. The length of the CDR3 is 14 residues. Germline loops: CDR1 MDHEN, CDR2 SYDVKM. Authors of the study amplified TCR beta CDR3 regions from RNA transcripts. RT-PCR in the first round (using the HTBI primer set) targeted the TCR CDR3. TCRdb re-derived calls from the multiplex PCR reads in MiXCR, one entry per CDR3 protein. The data show about half a million distinct CDR3 sequences, approximately 23% seen once. This clonotype originated in a woman in her 70s with Graves' ophthalmopathy. The V call is TRBV28, the J call TRBJ2-1; D call uncertain. The source material was blood. The CDR3, as DNA: TGTGCCAGCAGTCCTTACGGCCCTCGAAATGAGCAGTTCTTC. This codes for CASSPYGPRNEQFF.